These 26 T cell receptor beta chains originate from one sample sequenced in a study of cytomegalovirus exposure and HLA in healthy donors. The PCR was carried out with 60 Vbeta primers and 13 Jbeta primers. The repertoire was sequenced with immunoSEQ multiplex PCR; TCRdb's copy has only in-frame clones and lacks some. Here the sample spans 92,000 or so clones, 65% being singletons. The sequencing sample was made of PBMCs. These receptors were taken from a woman aged 45-59 years in good health and CMV-seropositive.

The V call is TRBV27, the J call TRBJ1-2; TRBD1 is a possible D gene (6 bases). Germline loops: CDR1 MNHEY, CDR2 SMNVEV (reference sequence). This CDR3 spans 13 amino acids. V lost 0 bases and J lost 8, with 10 bases in between. CDR3 amino acids: CASSLSGGDGYTF. The DNA for the CDR3 is TGTGCCAGCAGTTTATCAGGGGGGGACGGCTACACCTTC.

In this sample, this clone turned up once. V is TRBV18 and J is TRBJ1-6, with D tentatively TRBD1 (5 bases). CDR1 is KGHSH and CDR2 is LQKENI in the germline V gene. The V gene lost 8 bases and the J gene lost 11 bases, with 19 bases spanning the gap. This CDR3 spans 14 amino acids. The CDR3 is CASTPDSVGPPLHF. The DNA of the CDR3 is TGTGCCAGCACTCCCGACAGTGTCGGTCCACCCCTCCACTTT.

V is TRBV5-1 and J is TRBJ2-1; TRBD1 might be the D (7 bases). The CDR3 is 15 amino acids. The germline gives CDR1 SGHRS, CDR2 YFSETQ. V lost 0 bases and J lost 5, with 12 bases in between. The CDR3, as DNA: TGCGCCAGCAGCTTGGCCCCCAGGGGGGACAATGAGCAGTTCTTC. It yields the protein CASSLAPRGDNEQFF.

The chain employs TRBV4-3 and TRBJ1-2; D call uncertain. Trimming took off 1 base at V and 3 bases at J, with 9 bases between the two ends. Germline V lookup: CDR1 LGHNA, CDR2 YSLEER. The CDR3 length is 14 residues. The CDR3 here is CASSQVEGYYGYTF. In DNA, the CDR3 is TGCGCCAGCAGCCAAGTCGAGGGTTACTATGGCTACACCTTC.

V is TRBV7-2 and J is TRBJ2-1; 7 bases are shared with TRBD1. Germline assignment: CDR1 SGHTA and CDR2 FQGNSA. The CDR3 loop spans 15 amino acids. V was clipped by 5 bases and J by 4 bases; unmatched bases: 8. CDR3 sequence (DNA): TGTGCCAGCAGCCATACAAGGGGGCCTTACAATGAGCAGTTCTTC. This sequence encodes CASSHTRGPYNEQFF.

The chain is built from TRBV7-9 and TRBJ2-2, with TRBD2 matching 11 bases. The trim removed 5 bases at V and 6 bases at J, leaving 2 bases unmatched. The germline V gene encodes CDR1 SEHNR and CDR2 FQNEAQ (reference sequence). The CDR3 covers 14 residues. The CDR3 DNA sequence: TGTGCCAGCAGCCCGGGACTAGCGGCCGGGGAGCTGTTTTTT. Its protein is CASSPGLAAGELFF.

The chain combines TRBV7-3 with TRBJ1-1; possibly TRBD1 for D (6 bases). The length of the CDR3 is 14 residues. Germline lookup yields CDR1 SGHTA and CDR2 FQGTGA. Trimming cost V 1 base and J 6 bases, with 12 bases left between them. CDR3 protein: CASSLMSTGPEAFF. CDR3 DNA sequence: TGTGCCAGCAGCTTAATGTCGACAGGCCCTGAAGCTTTCTTT.

The chain has TRBV2 and TRBJ2-7, with TRBD1 as a possible D gene (5 bases). Germline values: CDR1 SNHLY, CDR2 FYNNEI. This CDR3 is built from 13 residues. V was clipped by 6 bases and J by 7 bases, with 16 bases between them. The CDR3 protein is CASRGDSIREQYF. The CDR3 DNA reads as TGTGCCAGCAGGGGCGACAGCATACGGGAGCAGTACTTC.

The chain combines TRBV6-6 with TRBJ2-1, with 8 positions matching TRBD2. The CDR3 is made up of 15 amino acids. V was pared by 0 bases and J by 7 bases, with 5 bases of the junction left unmatched. The germline gives CDR1 MNHNY, CDR2 SVGAGI (reference sequence). CDR3 in DNA: TGTGCCAGCAGTTACTCTGGCGGGGGGATGAATGAGCAGTTCTTC. This codes for CASSYSGGGMNEQFF.

The genes are TRBV4-3 and TRBJ2-3, with D perhaps TRBD2 (7 bases). CDR1 is LGHNA and CDR2 is YSLEER in the germline V gene. The CDR3 length is 15 residues. With 6 bases removed from V and 2 bases from J, the gap between germline ends came to 15 bases. The CDR3: CASSTTGGPTDTQYF. In DNA, the CDR3 is TGCGCCAGCAGTACTACGGGGGGCCCCACAGATACGCAGTATTTT.

The V call is TRBV7-8, the J call TRBJ1-4; D uncertain. This CDR3 has 14 amino acids. Germline V gene lookup returns CDR1 SGHVS and CDR2 FQNEAQ. V gave up 3 bases and J gave up 0 bases, with 5 bases separating them. The CDR3 reads CASSFSATNEKLFF. CDR3 in DNA: TGTGCCAGCAGCTTCTCAGCAACTAATGAAAAACTGTTTTTT.

The CDR3 protein is CASSPLTRNYGYTF. DNA for the CDR3: TGTGCCAGCAGCCCATTGACACGCAACTATGGCTACACCTTC. The chain links TRBV7-8 to TRBJ1-2; no definite D call. This CDR3 comprises 14 residues. The V end lost 5 bases, the J end lost 2 bases, and 12 bases lay between the germline ends. CDR1 is SGHVS and CDR2 is FQNEAQ in the germline V gene.

As DNA, the CDR3 is TGTGCCAGCAGTCCCGGGACAATCAATGAGCAGTTCTTC. Its translation is CASSPGTINEQFF. The rearrangement links TRBV27 to TRBJ2-1; D is perhaps TRBD1 (6 bases). Deletions cut 5 bases from V and 6 bases from J, with 11 bases between. Germline V gene data show CDR1 as MNHEY and CDR2 as SMNVEV (reference sequence). The length of the CDR3 is 13 residues.

In its sample, this clone was seen once. The chain is built from TRBV10-1 and TRBJ1-6; TRBD1 agrees at 9 bases. The CDR3 is made up of 14 amino acids. Trimming at V came to 7 bases and at J to 10 bases, leaving 8 bases not matched to a gene. Germline V CDR1 and CDR2: WNHNN, SYGVQD (reference sequence). The CDR3 spells CASNSGQGDSPLHF. For the CDR3, the DNA is TGCGCCAGCAATTCGGGACAGGGAGACTCACCCCTCCACTTT.

The chain is built from TRBV5-1 and TRBJ1-1; 8 bases match TRBD1. J gave up 4 bases and V 4 bases, and 6 bases lay outside the gene matches. CDR1 is SGHRS, CDR2 YFSETQ, per germline. The CDR3 sequence is 14 residues long. The CDR3 is CASSTTGALTEAFF. The DNA for the CDR3 is TGCGCCAGCAGCACGACAGGGGCTCTCACTGAAGCTTTCTTT.

The chain uses TRBV18 and TRBJ2-1; 7 bases map to TRBD2. The CDR3 contains 15 residues. Germline V gene sequence: CDR1 KGHSH, CDR2 LQKENI. Trimming at V came to 0 bases and at J to 6 bases, leaving 5 bases not matched to a gene. The CDR3 protein is CASSPPTSWLNEQFF. The CDR3 DNA is TGTGCCAGCTCACCACCGACTAGCTGGCTCAATGAGCAGTTCTTC.

The chain joins TRBV27 to TRBJ2-5, with D tentatively TRBD2 (7 bases). Matching the DNA end better, TRBJ2-7 makes the J call doubtful. CDR3 length: 14 residues. Germline CDR1 and CDR2: MNHEY and SMNVEV (reference sequence). CDR3 sequence (DNA): TGTGCCAGCAGGGGAGGGGGACTTACCTACGAGCAGTACTTC. Protein sequence: CASRGGGLTYEQYF.

V and J are TRBV5-1 and TRBJ1-2; 9 bases agree with TRBD1. The germline V gene has CDR1 SGHRS and CDR2 YFSETQ. J lost 6 bases, V lost 0 bases, and 3 bases had no gene match. The CDR3 is made up of 14 amino acids. CDR3 nucleotides: TGCGCCAGCAGCTTGGGACAGGGGGGGGATGGCTACACCTTC. It yields the protein CASSLGQGGDGYTF.

This sequence joins TRBV29-1 and TRBJ2-7; 7 nucleotides agree with TRBD1. Trimming removed 6 bases from V and 4 bases from J; junction bases left unmatched: 6. From germline, CDR1 is SQVTM and CDR2 ANQGSEA. The length of the CDR3 is 12 residues. The CDR3 protein is CSVYGTAYEQYF. The CDR3 region has the DNA TGCAGCGTATACGGGACAGCATACGAGCAGTACTTC.

V usage is TRBV7-8 and J usage is TRBJ1-4; TRBD1 aligns across 9 bases. Germline V gene lookup returns CDR1 SGHVS and CDR2 FQNEAQ. V gave up 4 bases and J gave up 6 bases; unmatched junction bases: 3. The CDR3 totals 14 residues. For the CDR3, the DNA is TGTGCCAGCAGCTCGGGACAGGGCTATGAAAAACTGTTTTTT. It encodes CASSSGQGYEKLFF.

This chain uses TRBV5-1 with TRBJ2-1, with no clear D. CDR1 is SGHRS, CDR2 YFSETQ, per germline. Deletions cut 0 bases from V and 8 bases from J, with 15 bases between. The CDR3 runs to 15 residues. The CDR3 sequence: CASSLAYSEVHEQFF. CDR3 coding DNA: TGCGCCAGCAGCTTGGCCTATTCTGAGGTCCATGAGCAGTTCTTC. Full variable domain (missing parts from reference TRBV5-1 and TRBJ2-1): KAGVTQTPRYLIKTRGQQVTLSCSPISGHRSVSWYQQTPGQGLQFLFEYFSETQRNKGNFPGRFSGRQFSNSRSEMNVSTLELGDSALYLCASSLAYSEVHEQFFGPGTRLTVL.

V and J are TRBV28 and TRBJ2-2, with 8 bases fitting TRBD1. The V gene end was trimmed by 1 base and the J gene end by 9 bases; junction bases not matched to a gene: 7. This CDR3 is 15 amino acids long. CDR1 and CDR2 from the germline V gene are MDHEN and SYDVKM. CDR3 region: CASSLLGQGGRELFF. CDR3 bases: TGTGCCAGCAGTTTATTAGGACAGGGCGGCCGGGAGCTGTTTTTT. Full variable domain (rest looked up from reference TRBV28 and TRBJ2-2): DVKVTQSSRYLVKRTGEKVFLECVQDMDHENMFWYRQDPGLGLRLIYFSYDVKMKEKGDIPEGYSVSREKKERFSLILESASTNQTSMYLCASSLLGQGGRELFFGEGSRLTVL.

This chain links TRBV28 with TRBJ2-7; TRBD2 agrees at 11 bases. Germline V gene sequence: CDR1 MDHEN, CDR2 SYDVKM. The CDR3 contains 17 residues. The junction had 12 bases not matched to a gene; V was cut back by 6 bases and J by 2 bases. The CDR3 reads CASRTLAGALATYEQYF. CDR3 coding DNA: TGTGCCAGCAGGACACTAGCGGGGGCCCTCGCCACCTACGAGCAGTACTTC.

The chain combines TRBV28 with TRBJ1-4; tentative D call: TRBD1 (6 bases). Trimming took 6 bases from V and 1 from J, leaving 18 bases between them. Germline CDR1 reads MDHEN; CDR2 reads SYDVKM. The CDR3 is 17 residues long. CDR3 coding DNA: TGTGCCAGCAGCGTTACCCAGGGACAAGGAACTAATGAAAAACTGTTTTTT. This translates into CASSVTQGQGTNEKLFF.

The rearrangement links TRBV18 to TRBJ1-4, with a tentative D call TRBD1 (5 bases). Trimming removed 4 bases at V and 1 base at J, with 7 bases between. Germline assignment: CDR1 KGHSH and CDR2 LQKENI. The CDR3 consists of 14 residues. The CDR3 DNA follows: TGTGCCAGCTCACAGGGGTTAACTAATGAAAAACTGTTTTTT. This sequence encodes CASSQGLTNEKLFF. Full variable domain (rest looked up from reference TRBV18 and TRBJ1-4): NAGVMQNPRHLVRRRGQEARLRCSPMKGHSHVYWYRQLPEEGLKFMVYLQKENIIDESGMPKERFSAEFPKEGPSILRIQQVVRGDSAAYFCASSQGLTNEKLFFGSGTQLSVL.

In this sample, this clone turned up a few times. The chain links TRBV7-9 to TRBJ2-7; 7 bases are shared with TRBD1. The germline gives CDR1 SEHNR, CDR2 FQNEAQ (reference sequence). The CDR3 is 14 amino acids. V lost 2 bases, J lost 4 bases, and 5 bases stayed unmatched. The CDR3 is CASSLTGVLYEQYF. CDR3 DNA: TGTGCCAGCAGCTTAACAGGGGTTTTATACGAGCAGTACTTC.